The 20 T cell receptor beta chains in this list originate from one sample, sequenced in a study of control samples from healthy donors and cancer patients. Profiling relied on immunoSEQ multiplex PCR, and the TCRdb table lists in-frame clones only, not all of them. The repertoire consists of 90,000 to 130,000 clones, with 70% to 85% occurring once and the leading ten covering approximately 6.7%. The sequencing sample was made of blood. The receptors come from a man aged 18-30 years in good health.

DNA for the CDR3: TGTGCCAGCTCACCGCTGCCGGGACAGGGGAACACTGAAGCTTTCTTT. Its protein product is CASSPLPGQGNTEAFF. V gene TRBV18 combines with J gene TRBJ1-1, with 9 nucleotides matching TRBD1. CDR1 and CDR2 from the germline V gene are KGHSH and LQKENI. There are 16 residues in the CDR3. The trim removed 3 bases at V and 1 base at J, leaving 6 bases unmatched.

This clone showed up just a few times. The chain carries TRBV19 and TRBJ1-6, with 7 bases aligning to TRBD1. V shed 5 bases, J shed 0 bases, and the junction held 10 bases outside the gene matches. CDR3 size: 18 residues. The V gene's germline CDR1 is LNHDA and CDR2 SQIVND (reference sequence). DNA for the CDR3: TGTGCCAGTAGTGACCCCGGGACAGAGAGCTCCTATAATTCACCCCTCCACTTT. It is translated as CASSDPGTESSYNSPLHF.

This rearrangement joins TRBV2 to TRBJ1-1; D gene unclear. With 8 bases removed from V and 4 bases from J, the gap between germline ends came to 20 bases. The germline CDR1 and CDR2 sequences are SNHLY and FYNNEI. The CDR3 is 15 amino acids. DNA of the CDR3: TGTGCCAGCGATATGGGAGTGAGGAGGCGCACTGAAGCTTTCTTT. This sequence encodes CASDMGVRRRTEAFF. Full variable domain (remainder filled in from reference TRBV2 and TRBJ1-1): EPEVTQTPSHQVTQMGQEVILRCVPISNHLYFYWYRQILGQKVEFLVSFYNNEISEKSEIFDDQFSVERPDGSNFTLKIRSTKLEDSAMYFCASDMGVRRRTEAFFGQGTRLTVV.

The rearrangement joins TRBV4-2 to TRBJ2-3, with a tentative D call TRBD1 (7 bases). This CDR3 contains 21 residues. The V gene's germline CDR1 is LGHNA and CDR2 YNFKEQ. The V end was cut by 0 bases, the J end by 2 bases, with 27 bases between. CDR3 DNA: TGTGCCAGCAGCCAAGATAAGGGGGGACAGTACTCGCTCTTAGTCACAGATACGCAGTATTTT. It specifies CASSQDKGGQYSLLVTDTQYF.

The rearrangement links TRBV19 to TRBJ1-6; no definite D call. From germline, CDR1 is LNHDA and CDR2 SQIVND (reference sequence). This CDR3 region has 15 residues. V gave up 3 bases and J gave up 6 bases, with 12 bases separating them. CDR3 sequence reads: CASSIENLPNSPLHF. CDR3 sequence (DNA): TGTGCCAGTAGTATTGAGAACCTGCCTAATTCACCCCTCCACTTT.

The CDR3 here is CASYKGNNEKLFF. As DNA, the CDR3 is TGTGCCAGCTATAAGGGGAATAATGAAAAACTGTTTTTT. The V gene is TRBV2, the J gene TRBJ1-4, with D perhaps matching TRBD1 (5 bases). V was trimmed by 8 bases and J by 4 bases, leaving 11 bases between them. The CDR3 contains 13 residues. Germline V gene sequence: CDR1 SNHLY, CDR2 FYNNEI. Full variable domain (outside the CDR3, taken from reference TRBV2 and TRBJ1-4): EPEVTQTPSHQVTQMGQEVILRCVPISNHLYFYWYRQILGQKVEFLVSFYNNEISEKSEIFDDQFSVERPDGSNFTLKIRSTKLEDSAMYFCASYKGNNEKLFFGSGTQLSVL.

The rearrangement joins TRBV30 to TRBJ1-2; unclear D gene. This CDR3 comprises 12 residues. V was cut by 4 bases and J by 8 bases, with 14 bases left in between. Germline lookup yields CDR1 GTSNPN and CDR2 SVGIG (reference sequence). CDR3 sequence reads: CAWIDGAGGYTF. In nucleotides, the CDR3 is TGTGCCTGGATCGATGGAGCGGGGGGCTACACCTTC.

This sequence joins TRBV11-2 and TRBJ2-7, with no clear D. CDR1 is SGHAT, CDR2 FQNNGV, per germline. This CDR3 is built from 14 residues. The V gene lost 1 base and the J gene lost 4 bases, with 11 bases spanning the gap. The CDR3 region has the DNA TGTGCCAGCAGCTTAGTACAGTTTGGGTACGAGCAGTACGTC. This gives the protein CASSLVQFGYEQYV.

V usage is TRBV15 and J usage is TRBJ2-5; D is unclear. The CDR3 consists of 13 residues. The V end was cut by 1 base, the J end by 5 bases, with 8 bases between. Germline V gives CDR1 LNHNV, CDR2 YYDKDF (reference sequence). The DNA for the CDR3 is TGTGCCACCAGCAGAGGAGGCGAGGAGACCCAGTACTTC. The encoded protein is CATSRGGEETQYF.

The chain has TRBV3-1 (or the pseudogene TRBV3-2) and TRBJ2-5, with 12 bases that match TRBD2. Germline V gene sequence: CDR1 LGHDT, CDR2 YNNKEL (reference sequence). The trim removed 3 bases at V and 7 bases at J, leaving 6 bases unmatched. The CDR3 has 15 amino acids. CDR3 residues: CASSQLAGGPATQYF. CDR3 in DNA: TGTGCCAGCAGCCAGCTAGCGGGGGGGCCGGCGACCCAGTACTTC.

V and J are TRBV2 and TRBJ2-3, with 7 bases matching TRBD1. Germline V gene lookup returns CDR1 SNHLY and CDR2 FYNNEI. The CDR3 is made up of 16 amino acids. V shed 6 bases, J shed 3 bases, and the junction held 12 bases outside the gene matches. The chain's CDR3 is CASRPTGVKVTDTQYF. The DNA for the CDR3 is TGTGCCAGCAGACCCACAGGGGTGAAAGTGACAGATACGCAGTATTTT.

The chain carries TRBV5-5 and TRBJ2-7; D gene unclear. V lost 5 bases, J lost 3 bases, and 18 bases lay in between. CDR3 length: 15 amino acids. CDR1 is SGHKS, CDR2 YYEKEE, per germline (reference sequence). The chain's CDR3 is CASRLDGSTYYEQYV. The CDR3 bases are TGTGCCAGCAGACTGGACGGCTCAACTTACTACGAGCAGTACGTC.

The gene calls are TRBV5-4 and TRBJ1-1; 9 nucleotides match TRBD1. CDR1 SGHNT and CDR2 YYREEE come from the germline V gene (reference sequence). The CDR3 is 16 amino acids. Trimming took 4 bases from V and 4 from J; bases not matched to a gene: 11. For the CDR3, the DNA is TGTGCCAGCAGCCCCCGGGACAGGGTTATTGGCACTGAAGCTTTCTTT. This encodes CASSPRDRVIGTEAFF.

The chain has TRBV4-1 and TRBJ2-1; D perhaps matches TRBD2 (5 bases). Trimming left V 0 bases short and J 5 bases short, with 11 bases between. The CDR3 sequence is 15 residues long. Germline assignment: CDR1 MGHRA and CDR2 YSYEKL. CDR3 sequence: CASSQEDELDNEQFF. The CDR3 nucleotides are TGCGCCAGCAGCCAAGAAGACGAACTAGACAATGAGCAGTTCTTC.

This clone was seen only once. The chain recombines TRBV4-1 with TRBJ1-1; TRBD1 aligns across 7 bases. The CDR3 sequence is 16 residues long. J gave up 6 bases and V 0 bases, and 10 bases lay outside the gene matches. From germline, CDR1 is MGHRA and CDR2 YSYEKL. CDR3 residues: CASSQEGHRGSSEAFF. CDR3 in DNA: TGCGCCAGCAGCCAAGAGGGTCACAGGGGATCCTCTGAAGCTTTCTTT.

This chain connects TRBV7-6 to TRBJ2-3; TRBD1 or TRBD2 may be the D gene (6 bases each). This CDR3 is built from 15 residues. Trimming stripped 5 bases from V and 4 bases from J, with 16 bases between. Germline CDR1 and CDR2: SGHVS and FNYEAQ. The CDR3 reads CASSIEVGGPDTQYF. The CDR3, as DNA: TGTGCCAGCAGCATAGAGGTGGGGGGCCCAGATACGCAGTATTTT. The full variable domain, in which reference TRBV7-6 and TRBJ2-3 provide the parts outside the CDR3, is GAGVSQSPRYKVTKRGQDVALRCDPISGHVSLYWYRQALGQGPEFLTYFNYEAQQDKSGLPNDRFSAERPEGSISTLTIQRTEQRDSAMYRCASSIEVGGPDTQYFGPGTRLTVL.

The chain employs TRBV12-5 and TRBJ2-1; 9 nucleotides match TRBD1. The CDR3 sequence is 15 residues long. V shed 2 bases, J shed 6 bases, and the junction held 5 bases outside the gene matches. Germline CDR1 and CDR2: LGHNT and FRNRAP. The CDR3 sequence is CASGLRDRVFNEQFF. The CDR3 DNA follows: TGTGCTAGTGGTTTGCGGGACAGGGTGTTCAATGAGCAGTTCTTC.

The chain is built from TRBV5-4 and TRBJ2-5; the D is unclear. The CDR3 contains 12 residues. CDR1 is SGHNT and CDR2 is YYREEE in the germline V gene (reference sequence). Trimming cost V 0 bases and J 5 bases, with 5 bases left between them. CDR3 sequence: CASSLDRETQYF. DNA for the CDR3: TGTGCCAGCAGCTTGGATCGGGAGACCCAGTACTTC.

This CDR3 is CASSYWTEGTGELFF. The CDR3 coding sequence is TGTGCCAGCAGCTACTGGACAGAGGGCACCGGGGAGCTGTTTTTT. J is TRBJ2-2 and V is TRBV14; D may be TRBD1 (6 bases). From germline, CDR1 is SGHDN and CDR2 FVKESK. Trimming shortened V by 5 bases and J by 4 bases, and 14 bases separated the two germline ends. The CDR3 has 15 amino acids.

The chain uses TRBV25-1 and TRBJ1-5; 9 bases fit TRBD1. The CDR3 spans 15 residues. The junction had 4 bases not matched to a gene; V was cut back by 3 bases and J by 4 bases. The germline gives CDR1 MGHDK, CDR2 SYGVNS. This chain's CDR3 is CASSEGTGYNQPQHF. The CDR3 DNA is TGTGCCAGCAGTGAGGGGACAGGGTATAATCAGCCCCAGCATTTT.